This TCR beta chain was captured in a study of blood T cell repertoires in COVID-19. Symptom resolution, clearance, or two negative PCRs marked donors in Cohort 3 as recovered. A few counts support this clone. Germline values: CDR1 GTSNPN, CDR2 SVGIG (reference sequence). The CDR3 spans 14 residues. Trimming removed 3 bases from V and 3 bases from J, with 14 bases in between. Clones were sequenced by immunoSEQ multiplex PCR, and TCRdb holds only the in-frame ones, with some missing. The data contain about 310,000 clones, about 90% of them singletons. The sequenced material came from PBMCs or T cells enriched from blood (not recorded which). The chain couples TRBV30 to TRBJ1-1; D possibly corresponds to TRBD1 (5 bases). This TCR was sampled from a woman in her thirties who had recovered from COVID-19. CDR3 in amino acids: CAWSVQGVHTEAFF. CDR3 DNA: TGTGCCTGGAGCGTGCAGGGCGTCCACACTGAAGCTTTCTTT.